This T cell receptor (beta chain) was obtained from a study of blood T cell repertoires in COVID-19. Sequencing was performed with immunoSEQ multiplex PCR; in TCRdb, only in-frame clones are kept and a portion is missing. The table includes around 230,000 clones, 70% to 90% detected once. The TCR was taken from a middle-aged woman with acute COVID-19. Sequenced sample: PBMCs or T cells enriched from blood (not recorded which).

CDR3 protein: CASTLGSMNTEAFF. CDR3 nucleotide sequence: TGTGCCAGCACCCTGGGGAGTATGAACACTGAAGCTTTCTTT. This chain connects TRBV7-9 to TRBJ1-1; no reliable D call. The CDR3 is made up of 14 amino acids. Per germline, CDR1 SEHNR and CDR2 FQNEAQ (reference sequence). Trimming took 7 bases from V and 0 from J, leaving 12 bases between them.